The 2 T cell receptor beta chains below come from one sample, sequenced in a study of blood T cell repertoires in COVID-19. Produced via immunoSEQ multiplex PCR; TCRdb's table is partial and in-frame only. The sample carries more than 250,000 clones, 85% recorded once. What was sequenced was peripheral blood. Source of these receptors: a man aged 50 or older with active or convalescent COVID-19.

This sequence joins TRBV7-9 and TRBJ1-4, with 7 bases identical to TRBD1. V shed 5 bases, J shed 5 bases, and the junction held 8 bases outside the gene matches. In germline, CDR1 is SEHNR, CDR2 FQNEAQ (reference sequence). This CDR3 spans 15 amino acids. CDR3 coding DNA: TGTGCCAGCAGCGGTACCGGGACAGCAAATGAAAAACTGTTTTTT. Translated, it gives CASSGTGTANEKLFF. The full variable domain, its missing parts supplied by reference TRBV7-9 and TRBJ1-4, is DTGVSQNPRHKITKRGQNVTFRCDPISEHNRLYWYRQTLGQGPEFLTYFQNEAQLEKSRLLSDRFSAERPKGSFSTLEIQRTEQGDSAMYLCASSGTGTANEKLFFGSGTQLSVL.

The gene calls are TRBV19 and TRBJ1-1, with D possibly TRBD1 on 6 matching bases. CDR1 LNHDA and CDR2 SQIVND come from the germline V gene (reference sequence). This CDR3 spans 15 amino acids. The V end lost 2 bases, the J end lost 10 bases, and 20 bases lay between the germline ends. The CDR3 DNA reads TGTGCCAGTAGTATACCCTCGGGGGGGCGCGTTTTAGCTTTCTTT. It yields the protein CASSIPSGGRVLAFF.